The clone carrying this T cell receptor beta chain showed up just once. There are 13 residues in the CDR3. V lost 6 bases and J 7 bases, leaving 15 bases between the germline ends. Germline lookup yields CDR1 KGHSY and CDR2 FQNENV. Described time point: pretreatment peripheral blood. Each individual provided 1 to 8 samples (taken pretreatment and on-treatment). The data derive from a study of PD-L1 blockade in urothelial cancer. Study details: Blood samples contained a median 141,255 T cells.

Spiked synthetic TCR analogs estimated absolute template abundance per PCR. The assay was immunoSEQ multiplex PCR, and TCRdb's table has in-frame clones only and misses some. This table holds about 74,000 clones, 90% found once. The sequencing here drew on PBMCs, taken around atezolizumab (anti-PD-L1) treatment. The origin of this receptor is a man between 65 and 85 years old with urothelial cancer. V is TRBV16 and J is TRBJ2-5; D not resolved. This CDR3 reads CASSSGQFGTQYF. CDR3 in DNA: TGTGCCAGCAGTTCGGGTCAGTTCGGGACCCAGTACTTC.